In this sample, the clone carrying this T cell receptor beta chain turned up a few times. Its antigen is still unknown. V shed 5 bases and J 0 bases; nucleotides not matched to a gene: 20. Germline CDR1 and CDR2: SQVTM and ANQGSEA. The CDR3 spans 20 residues. This entry comes from a study of T-cell memory formation after mild COVID-19. About the study: TCR clusters were largely donor specific. General study results and limits: Contracting clones, day 15 to 85, had balanced CD4/CD8, and later expanders favored CD4+.

TCRalpha and TCRbeta libraries used 5'RACE with constant-segment primers and UMIs. Using its own MiXCR run on the 5' RACE reads, TCRdb lists one record per CDR3 protein. The sample lists about half a million distinct CDR3 sequences, about 20% occurring once. The chain combines TRBV29-1 with TRBJ2-3, with TRBD1 matching 10 bases. This sequence was found in an adult woman who had mild COVID-19 (a few samples of this study predate the infection). Cell type and time point are not known. Sequencing input: PBMCs or a T cell subset sorted from them (not recorded which). In DNA, the CDR3 is TGCAGCGTTACCCCCCCCGGGACAGGGGTTATCCAGCCTAGCACAGATACGCAGTATTTT. It encodes CSVTPPGTGVIQPSTDTQYF.